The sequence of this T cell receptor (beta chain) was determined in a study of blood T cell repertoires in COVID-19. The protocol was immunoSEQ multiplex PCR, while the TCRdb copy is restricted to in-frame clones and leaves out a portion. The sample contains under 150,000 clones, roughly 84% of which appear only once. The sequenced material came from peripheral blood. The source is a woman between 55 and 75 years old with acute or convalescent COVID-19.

CDR3: CSVEGQGRTDTQYF. CDR3 DNA: TGCAGCGTTGAAGGACAGGGACGCACAGATACGCAGTATTTT. The chain joins TRBV29-1 to TRBJ2-3; TRBD1 aligns across 7 bases. The CDR3 totals 14 residues. The V and J ends lost 1 base and 1 base, in that order; junction bases with no gene match: 2. Germline V lookup: CDR1 SQVTM, CDR2 ANQGSEA.